The TCR beta chain under discussion was sequenced for a study of tumor-infiltrating lymphocytes in primary liver carcinoma. Study as a whole: Male and female patients aged 30 to 69 years made up the cohort. Sample yields of productive TCRbeta reads, ranging from roughly 3.5 to 8 million, were similar across tissue types. Study conclusions and caveats: Tumors had a top-250-clone fraction that was significantly higher than blood (p = 0.039).

Note on this clonotype: Its matching antigen is unknown. One base away lies a much larger clone, so this may be a sequencing read error.

CDR1 is SGHAT, CDR2 FQNNGV, per germline. This CDR3 spans 16 amino acids. Using a constant-region primer together with ProtoScript II reverse transcriptase, TCR beta cDNA was made from about 500 ng of total RNA. Slightly modified ARM-PCR with three nested multiplex PCR rounds yielded TCR beta libraries. Running ten to eleven cycles apiece, the first two PCR rounds relied on TRBV1-TRBV30 forward primers together with a C-beta reverse primer. TCRdb reanalysed the multiplex PCR reads using MiXCR and keeps one entry per CDR3 protein. The table records 50,000 to 60,000 distinct CDR3 sequences, around 77% of them present only once. The source material, about 18-31 mg of unsorted bulk tissue, was used to co-extract RNA and DNA.

The TCR sequence derives from a man aged 40-50 years with primary liver carcinoma and hepatitis B virus infection. The chain employs TRBV11-2 and TRBJ2-7, with TRBD2 matching over 8 bases. Sequencing used liver tumor tissue from sampling region 5. Described subset: tumor region T5, tumor centre. The DNA for the CDR3 is TGTGCCAGGAGCTACGGCGGGAGGACCTCGGGAAGCGAGCAGTACTTC. Its translation is CARSYGGRTSGSEQYF. The variable domain in full, with the rest retrieved from reference TRBV11-2 and TRBJ2-7, is EAGVAQSPRYKIIEKRQSVAFWCNPISGHATLYWYQQILGQGPKLLIQFQNNGVVDDSQLPKDRFSAERLKGVDSTLKIQPAKLEDSAVYLCARSYGGRTSGSEQYFGPGTRLTVT.